This T cell receptor beta chain was obtained from a study of T cell repertoires in cytomegalovirus infection. Whole-study results and caveats: CMV-specific TCR beta clonotypes restricted by HLA-C were the ones dominating the ex vivo response.

TCRdb processed the reads anew with MiXCR; each CDR3 protein has one entry. The table lists around 740,000 distinct CDR3 sequences, 35% of them singletons. CDR3 length equals 14 residues. The V end lost 3 bases, the J end lost 10 bases, and 13 bases lay between the germline ends. The germline gives CDR1 MDHEN, CDR2 SYDVKM. In regard to this clonotype: Its antigen is unidentified.

The receptor was isolated from a human donor in good health (CMV status not recorded). Some clones in this sample may be carry-over from other donors' samples. The gene calls are TRBV28 and TRBJ1-6; D is perhaps TRBD1 (6 bases). The sequencing input was PBMCs. The CDR3 loop reads CASSFHARGSPLHF. The CDR3 region has the DNA TGTGCCAGCAGTTTTCACGCCAGGGGCTCACCCCTCCACTTT.